The rows below give T cell receptor beta chains drawn from one sample of a study of glioma-infiltrating T cells. TCRdb called the multiplex PCR reads again in MiXCR, with one record for every CDR3 protein. The sample has about 2,500 distinct CDR3 sequences, around 68% seen once. The specimen sequenced was glioma tissue, nonneoplastic brain tissue, or PBMCs (not recorded which). Receptor source: a human donor with low-grade glioma or glioblastoma, undergoing nonglioma brain surgery, or in good health (not recorded which). Both conserved end residues are part of each CDR3. Each record gives: V gene, clone size, J gene, D gene, CDR3 protein, CDR3 DNA. The D gene is left open where the match is weak. Expanded clones get a size class; other rows say once, few or many, or leave the size out.

>TRBV20-1|NA|TRBJ1-4|NA
CSALAPALNEKLFF
TGCAGTGCACTTGCCCCCGCCCTTAATGAAAAACTGTTTTTT
>TRBV28|large|TRBJ1-1|NA
CASSEPTGLEAFF
TGTGCCAGCAGTGAGCCGACAGGCCTTGAAGCTTTCTTT
>TRBV27|NA|TRBJ2-5|TRBD1
CASSGDWTGGTQYF
TGTGCCAGCAGTGGTGATTGGACAGGGGGGACCCAGTACTTC
>TRBV2|NA|TRBJ2-5|NA
CASKGRGETQYF
TGTGCCAGCAAGGGCCGGGGAGAGACCCAGTACTTC
>TRBV7-6|NA|TRBJ2-4|NA
CAGNPSGGEDENIQYF
TGTGCCGGCAATCCCTCCGGGGGAGAAGACGAAAACATTCAGTACTTC
>TRBV20-1|few|TRBJ2-1|NA
CSASSPPGTGLNEQFF
TGCAGTGCTAGCAGCCCTCCAGGAACGGGCCTAAATGAGCAGTTCTTC
>TRBV4-1|NA|TRBJ2-5|TRBD1
CASSQAGGANQETQYF
TGCGCCAGCAGCCAAGCAGGGGGAGCTAATCAAGAGACCCAGTACTTC
>TRBV2|NA|TRBJ1-2|TRBD1
CESRFLFSGGNDGYTF
TGTGAAAGCAGGTTCCTCTTCTCAGGGGGGAACGATGGCTACACCTTC
>TRBV5-1|medium-sized|TRBJ2-3|NA
CASSLASRHTDTQYF
TGCGCCAGCAGCTTGGCCTCGCGCCACACAGATACGCAGTATTTT
>TRBV4-2|NA|TRBJ2-3|NA
CASSQGPSADTQYF
TGTGCCAGCAGCCAGGGACCTAGCGCAGATACGCAGTATTTT
>TRBV7-9|NA|TRBJ2-3|NA
CASSLKGEKVYTNKQYF
TGTGCCAGCAGCTTAAAGGGTGAAAAGGTCTACACAAATAAGCAGTATTTT
>TRBV6-1|NA|TRBJ2-4|NA
CASPRTVAKNIQYF
TGTGCCAGCCCGCGGACAGTAGCCAAAAACATTCAGTACTTC
>TRBV4-2|NA|TRBJ2-3|NA
CASSQEGPSAHTRYF
TGTGCCAGCAGCCAAGAGGGACCTAGCGCACATACACGGTATTTT
>TRBV24-1|large|TRBJ2-2|NA
CATSKAGANTGELFF
TGTGCCACCAGTAAAGCCGGGGCGAACACCGGGGAGCTGTTTTTT
>TRBV6-2/TRBV6-3|many|TRBJ2-1|NA
CASSYTAGQSYNEQFF
TGTGCCAGCAGTTACACCGCCGGACAGAGCTACAATGAGCAGTTCTTC
>TRBV11-1|NA|TRBJ2-5|NA
CASVQAGEETQYF
TGTGCCAGCGTCCAAGCAGGGGAAGAGACCCAGTACTTC
>TRBV7-6|NA|TRBJ2-1|TRBD1
CTSSPAPGQEGNEQFF
TGTACCAGCAGCCCCGCACCGGGACAGGAGGGCAATGAGCAGTTCTTC
>TRBV11-1|NA|TRBJ2-1|TRBD2
CASRGLADNEQFF
TGTGCCAGCCGGGGACTAGCGGACAATGAGCAGTTCTTC
>TRBV6-6|NA|TRBJ1-1|NA
CARSYRTVGGVTESFF
TGTGCCAGGAGTTATAGGACCGTTGGGGGGGTAACTGAAAGTTTCTTT
>TRBV3-1|NA|TRBJ2-5|TRBD2
CVSIQGGGRETQYF
TGTGTTAGCATCCAAGGCGGGGGTCGGGAGACCCAGTACTTC
>TRBV7-9|NA|TRBJ1-2|TRBD1
CASSNRQGNSYTF
TGTGCCAGCAGTAATAGACAGGGGAATAGCTACACCTTC
>TRBV11-1|NA|TRBJ2-3|TRBD2
CASRRTSGRTDTQYF
TGTGCCAGCAGGAGGACTAGCGGGAGAACAGATACGCAGTATTTT
>TRBV13|medium-sized|TRBJ1-1|NA
CASSLWITPTEAFF
TGTGCCAGCAGCTTATGGATCACCCCAACTGAAGCTTTCTTT
>TRBV6-8|NA|TRBJ2-2|NA
CASRGGAWELFF
TGTGCCAGCAGGGGGGGAGCCTGGGAGCTGTTTTTT
>TRBV2|NA|TRBJ1-2|NA
CDSRFLFSGVSYGYTF
TGCGACAGCAGGTTCCTCTTCTCAGGGGTTAGCTATGGCTACACCTTC
>TRBV6-5|NA|TRBJ2-1|NA
CESSYTSGKSSYNEQFF
TGTGAAAGCAGTTACACCTCCGGAAAGAGCTCCTACAATGAGCAGTTCTTC
>TRBV27|once|TRBJ2-5|TRBD2
CASSSLTRGGATPSF
TGTGCCAGCAGTTCCCTCACTCGCGGGGGAGCGACCCCGTCCTTC
>TRBV7-3|many|TRBJ2-2|NA
CASSLSGDGELFF
TGTGCCAGCAGCCTATCCGGCGACGGGGAGCTGTTTTTT
>TRBV29-1|many|TRBJ2-1|NA
CSVLGVSIEQFF
TGCAGCGTTCTAGGGGTTTCAATTGAGCAGTTCTTC
>TRBV27|NA|TRBJ2-1|NA
CASSLTVKTDTQFF
TGTGCCAGCAGTTTAACAGTTAAGACAGATACGCAGTTCTTC
>TRBV4-1|medium-sized|TRBJ2-5|TRBD1
CASSLWDRGETQYF
TGCGCCAGCAGCCTTTGGGACAGGGGAGAGACCCAGTACTTC
>TRBV27|NA|TRBJ2-1|TRBD2
CASIEPPGGNSYNEKFF
TGTGCCAGCATTGAACCGCCGGGGGGAAACTCCTACAATGAGAAGTTCTTC
>TRBV28|once|TRBJ1-5|NA
CDSSLSYNNQPQHF
TGTGACAGCAGTTTGAGTTATAACAATCAGCCGCAGCATTTT
>TRBV20-1|NA|TRBJ1-2|NA
CSASSRGAQDGYTF
TGCAGTGCTAGCAGCCGGGGGGCGCAGGATGGCTACACCTTC
>TRBV29-1|medium-sized|TRBJ2-5|TRBD2
CSVVVAGKETQYF
TGCAGCGTTGTAGTAGCGGGGAAAGAGACCCAGTACTTC
>TRBV12-3/TRBV12-4|many|TRBJ2-7|TRBD1
CAGSLVPGQGMTYEQYF
TGTGCCGGTAGTTTAGTCCCGGGACAGGGGATGACCTACGAGCAGTACTTC
>TRBV7-3|NA|TRBJ1-6|TRBD1
CAGSDGQGVGVSPLHF
TGTGCAGGCAGCGACGGACAGGGGGTTGGGGTATCACCCCTCCACTTT
>TRBV2|NA|TRBJ1-2|NA
CASRFLFSGVTYGSPF
TGTGCCAGCAGGTTCCTCTTCTCAGGGGTTACCTATGGCTCCCCCTTC
>TRBV20-1|large|TRBJ1-5|TRBD1
CSAKTGRGNQPQHF
TGCAGTGCTAAGACAGGGCGGGGCAATCAGCCCCAGCATTTT
>TRBV20-1|NA|TRBJ2-1|TRBD2
CSASIRGLSHNEQFF
TGCAGTGCTAGCATCCGGGGACTATCGCACAATGAGCAGTTCTTC
>TRBV20-1|once|TRBJ1-2|NA
CSARRPGAQDGYTF
TGCAGTGCTCGCAGACCGGGGGCGCAGGATGGCTACACCTTC
>TRBV29-1|medium-sized|TRBJ2-3|NA
CSVDDGLPDTQYF
TGCAGCGTTGACGACGGGTTGCCAGATACGCAGTATTTT
>TRBV9|NA|TRBJ1-6|NA
CVSSLDPGNSPLHF
TGTGTCAGCAGCCTAGATCCGGGGAATTCCCCCCTCCACTTT
>TRBV15|NA|TRBJ2-3|NA
CATSRGMNSTDTQYF
TGTGCCACCAGCAGGGGCATGAATAGCACGGATACGCAGTATTTT
>TRBV7-9|NA|TRBJ1-5|NA
CASSRNTSNQPQHF
TGTGCCAGCAGTCGCAACACTAGCAATCAGCCCCAGCATTTT
>TRBV2|NA|TRBJ2-3|NA
CVSSSTTGAADTQYF
TGTGTCAGCAGTTCTACGACGGGGGCTGCAGATACGCAGTATTTT
>TRBV6-2/TRBV6-3|NA|TRBJ2-1|NA
CASSYTTGQSSCNQQFF
TGTGCCAGCAGTTACACCACCGGACAGAGCTCCTGCAATCAGCAGTTCTTC
>TRBV6-6|NA|TRBJ1-1|NA
CTSSYRVRNTEASF
TGTACCAGCAGTTACAGGGTCCGGAACACTGAAGCTTCCTTT
>TRBV6-1|NA|TRBJ2-1|NA
CASSSWDNEQFF
TGTGCCAGCAGCTCCTGGGACAATGAGCAGTTCTTC
>TRBV20-1|large|TRBJ2-3|NA
CSARGGGTQYF
TGCAGTGCTAGAGGAGGGGGTACGCAGTATTTT
>TRBV11-2|once|TRBJ2-5|NA
CASSFVEAGRETQYF
TGTGCCAGCAGCTTCGTAGAAGCAGGGAGAGAGACCCAGTACTTC